This T cell receptor beta chain was found in a study of CD8 T cells in Susac syndrome. FACS enriched CD8+ TEMRA cells, while bulk CD8+ and CD4+ were negatively isolated. Germline V gene sequence: CDR1 SGHTA, CDR2 FQGNSA. The CDR3 runs 12 residues. With 3 bases removed from V and 2 bases from J, the gap between germline ends came to 4 bases. An input of about 0.5 to 1 ug of RNA was subjected to reverse transcription using random hexamers. Using its own MiXCR run on the immunoSEQ multiplex PCR reads, TCRdb lists one record per CDR3 protein. This sample yields over 95,000 distinct CDR3 sequences, of which around 90% are seen a single time; less than 0.15% belongs to the top ten.

The material sequenced was CD4+ T cells from PBMCs. This TCR derives from a human donor in good health. The V call is TRBV7-2, the J call TRBJ1-2, with no clear D. CDR3 DNA sequence: TGTGCCAGCAGCTTGACCAACTATGGCTACACCTTC. Translated: CASSLTNYGYTF.